This paragraph reports one T cell receptor (beta chain). The record originates from a study of T cell responses to AZD1222 COVID-19 vaccine. The CDR3 covers 14 residues. CDR1 and CDR2 (germline): MDHEN, SYDVKM. Trimming took 6 bases from V and 10 from J; bases not matched to a gene: 12. TCRdb's table, derived via immunoSEQ multiplex PCR, lists solely in-frame clones and lacks some. The sample carries 150,000 to 200,000 clones, approximately 91% recorded once. The chain recombines TRBV28 with TRBJ2-3, with TRBD1 identical over 8 bases. Specimen: peripheral blood, collected 28 days after the second AZD1222 dose. This TCR was sampled from an adult who received the AZD1222 COVID-19 vaccine. The CDR3 protein is CASSSGQGVEAQYF. In DNA form, the CDR3 reads TGTGCCAGCAGCTCCGGACAGGGTGTAGAGGCGCAGTATTTT.